This T cell receptor beta chain stems from a study of shared clonotypes between healthy human individuals. Every donor, a Caucasian adult, lived in Nashville, Tennessee. The split of CD4+ cells yielded CD45RA+ naive and CD45RA-negative memory subsets. Source study methods: Filtering differed since immunoSEQ provided only junctions, with no quality scores. Here immunoSEQ multiplex PCR was the method, and the copy in TCRdb shows in-frame clones only, minus some. V and J calls and clone size come straight from that table; D and trimming were deduced from the DNA. The sample lists some 2,000,000 clones, about 95% occurring once. Whole-study findings and limits: Some clonotypes were shared by all four sorted-subset donors, while others were not shared. The non-shared ones had lower generation probabilities than the shared ones.

A word on this clone: The antigen is unknown.

This clonotype was sampled from a man between 18 and 35 years old in good health. What was sequenced was naive CD4+ T cells sorted from blood. Subset described: CD45RA+ positively selected.

CDR3 sequence reads: CSVEPAGDTATDTQYF. CDR3 sequence (DNA): TGCAGCGTTGAACCAGCGGGGGACACCGCCACAGATACGCAGTATTTT. V and J are TRBV29-1 and TRBJ2-3, with 8 bases matching TRBD2. The CDR3 covers 16 residues. V shed 2 bases, J shed 2 bases, and the junction held 9 bases outside the gene matches. Germline CDR1 and CDR2: SQVTM and ANQGSEA.